The source of this T cell receptor beta chain is a study of tumor and adjacent non-tumor tissue in lung cancer. In the study overall: Histology: around twelve adenocarcinoma, 2 squamous cell carcinoma, 1 small cell lung cancer. Samples averaged about 4.3 million productive TCRbeta reads each.

RNA was extracted from bulk tissue without any cell sorting. Whole-study results and caveats: Shorter survival was associated with higher TCR diversity in tumors. Normal lung showed higher cumulative top 100 clone frequency than tumor.

This clonotype was counted ten times or more. Its antigen remains unidentified. TCRbeta libraries were built with three rounds of nested PCR, modified from ARM-PCR. Via MiXCR, TCRdb re-called the multiplex PCR reads, giving one row per CDR3 protein. The data contain some 200,000 distinct CDR3 sequences, around 71% of them singletons. Sequencing was performed on lung tumor tissue. The receptor was isolated from a man in his sixties with non-small cell lung cancer.

CDR3 sequence (DNA): TGTGCCAGCAGCTTCCCAAGACTAGCGGGGGCGAAGACCCAGTACTTC. Translation gives CASSFPRLAGAKTQYF. The V and J genes are TRBV11-3 and TRBJ2-5, with TRBD2 matching over 12 bases. CDR1 and CDR2 from the germline V gene are SGHNT and YENEEA. The CDR3 sequence is 16 residues long. V lost 3 bases to trimming and J lost 6 bases; unmatched junction nucleotides: 8.